The 17 T cell receptor beta chains below come from one sample, sequenced in a study of T and B cells in COVID-19 patients. TRB rearrangements were amplified by multiplex PCR with BIOMED2 TRB-A/B primers. TCRdb reanalysed the multiplex PCR reads using MiXCR and keeps one entry per CDR3 protein. The sample has about 5,300 distinct CDR3 sequences, roughly 23% seen once. From blood, about 250-500 ng of genomic DNA served as TRB template. Sample: blood. The receptors here all came from a human donor with active COVID-19.

The V gene is TRBV20-1, the J gene TRBJ1-1, with D perhaps TRBD1 (5 bases). V was shortened by 0 bases and J by 1 base, with 12 bases between the two germline ends. The CDR3 sequence is 15 residues long. Germline CDR1 reads DFQATT; CDR2 reads SNEGSKA (reference sequence). CDR3 region: CSAREPGRGNTEAFF. In DNA form, the CDR3 reads TGCAGTGCTAGAGAGCCAGGGAGAGGGAACACTGAAGCTTTCTTT.

Within the sample, this clonotype is medium-sized. The CDR3 DNA reads TGTGCCAGCTCACCACCGTCGCAGAACTATGGCTACACCTTC. This sequence encodes CASSPPSQNYGYTF. V gene TRBV18 combines with J gene TRBJ1-2; D unclear. V was shortened by 0 bases and J by 2 bases, with 7 bases between the two germline ends. Germline lookup yields CDR1 KGHSH and CDR2 LQKENI. This CDR3 contains 14 residues. The entire variable domain, with the rest obtained from reference TRBV18 and TRBJ1-2, is as follows: NAGVMQNPRHLVRRRGQEARLRCSPMKGHSHVYWYRQLPEEGLKFMVYLQKENIIDESGMPKERFSAEFPKEGPSILRIQQVVRGDSAAYFCASSPPSQNYGYTFGSGTRLTVV.

In its sample, this clonotype is medium-sized. DNA of the CDR3: TGTGCCACCAGCAGGGAGCCTAGCGAGACCCAGTACTTC. Translating it yields CATSREPSETQYF. The chain is built from TRBV15 and TRBJ2-5; TRBD2 is a possible D gene (5 bases). The CDR3 contains 13 residues. CDR1 and CDR2 (germline): LNHNV, YYDKDF (reference sequence). V lost 3 bases and J lost 5, with 10 bases in between.

The genes are TRBV25-1 and TRBJ2-1, with a weak D call TRBD2 (6 bases). The V gene's germline CDR1 is MGHDK and CDR2 SYGVNS. V lost 3 bases to trimming and J lost 2 bases, with 11 bases between them. The CDR3 is 15 amino acids. Here the CDR3 DNA reads TGTGCCAGCAGTGACACGGGACTCCCCTACAATGAGCAGTTCTTC. Protein: CASSDTGLPYNEQFF. The full variable domain, in which reference TRBV25-1 and TRBJ2-1 provide the parts outside the CDR3, is EADIYQTPRYLVIGTGKKITLECSQTMGHDKMYWYQQDPGMELHLIHYSYGVNSTEKGDLSSESTVSRIRTEHFPLTLESARPSHTSQYLCASSDTGLPYNEQFFGPGTRLTVL.

This clonotype was detected a few times. The chain combines TRBV12-3 or TRBV12-4 with TRBJ1-1; D is unresolved. Trimming removed 5 bases at V and 4 bases at J, with 20 bases between. The CDR3 consists of 16 residues. The CDR3 is CASSPHPRVGGTEAFF. CDR3 DNA: TGTGCCAGCAGTCCACACCCTAGGGTAGGAGGCACTGAAGCTTTCTTT.

This clonotype has a handful of counts. This chain uses TRBV7-2 with TRBJ1-1, with D perhaps matching TRBD1 (5 bases). This CDR3 spans 13 amino acids. Germline loops: CDR1 SGHTA, CDR2 FQGNSA. V was clipped by 5 bases and J by 1 base, with 8 bases between them. The CDR3: CASSPRGNTEAFF. DNA for the CDR3: TGTGCCAGCAGCCCAAGGGGGAACACTGAAGCTTTCTTT.

The V call is TRBV5-1, the J call TRBJ2-3, with D perhaps assigned TRBD1 or TRBD2 (5 bases each). Trimming pared 2 bases from V and 0 bases from J, leaving 13 bases between. The CDR3 is made up of 16 amino acids. Germline loops: CDR1 SGHRS, CDR2 YFSETQ. This CDR3 reads CASSFRLGTSTDTQYF. In DNA form, the CDR3 reads TGCGCCAGCAGCTTTCGTCTGGGGACGAGCACAGATACGCAGTATTTT.

This clonotype is medium-sized in the sample. The chain combines TRBV5-5 with TRBJ2-3; perhaps TRBD1 as D (6 bases). Trimming took 0 bases from V and 5 from J, leaving 7 bases between them. The CDR3 is 13 amino acids. Germline V gene lookup returns CDR1 SGHKS and CDR2 YYEKEE (reference sequence). This CDR3 reads CASSLEGGDTQYF. DNA of the CDR3: TGTGCCAGCAGCTTGGAAGGGGGAGATACGCAGTATTTT. Combining the CDR3 with reference TRBV5-5 and TRBJ2-3 gives the whole variable domain DAGVTQSPTHLIKTRGQQVTLRCSPISGHKSVSWYQQVLGQGPQFIFQYYEKEERGRGNFPDRFSARQFPNYSSELNVNALLLGDSALYLCASSLEGGDTQYFGPGTRLTVL.

This clonotype has a count of ten or more. The J gene is TRBJ2-2, the V gene TRBV11-2; the D gene is possibly TRBD1 (5 bases). The ends were cut back, 0 bases at V and 10 bases at J, with 12 bases in the middle. The length of the CDR3 is 14 residues. Germline CDR1 reads SGHAT; CDR2 reads FQNNGV. The CDR3, as DNA: TGTGCCAGCAGCTTAGAACCAGGGTTCGCGGAGCTGTTTTTT. The encoded protein is CASSLEPGFAELFF.

This clonotype was recorded at least ten times. V usage is TRBV6-2 or TRBV6-3 and J usage is TRBJ2-1, with D tentatively TRBD2 (6 bases). The CDR3 is 15 residues long. The germline V gene has CDR1 MNHEY and CDR2 SVGEGT. V was trimmed by 2 bases and J by 0 bases, leaving 8 bases between them. CDR3: CASSYAGSSYNEQFF. In DNA form, the CDR3 reads TGTGCCAGCAGTTACGCGGGAAGCTCCTACAATGAGCAGTTCTTC.

This clonotype has ten or more counts. The chain joins TRBV6-1 to TRBJ2-3, with 11 bases matching TRBD1. With V trimmed by 4 bases and J by 7 bases, 4 bases remained unmatched. Germline lookup yields CDR1 MNHNS and CDR2 SASEGT. This CDR3 spans 14 amino acids. CDR3 loop: CASSGTGGFNTQYF. The CDR3 nucleotides read TGTGCCAGCAGTGGGACAGGGGGCTTTAATACGCAGTATTTT.

About this clonotype itself: The junction does not match germline at one end; this may be a read error. This chain links TRBV10-3 with TRBJ2-1; D is perhaps TRBD1 or TRBD2 (5 bases each). The CDR3 loop spans 14 amino acids. Germline V gene data show CDR1 as ENHRY and CDR2 as SYGVKD. The CDR3, as DNA: TGTGCCATCAGTAACCGGGACGGAGACAATGGGCAGTTCTTC. Its protein is CAISNRDGDNGQFF.

In its sample, this clonotype ranks as medium-sized. The rearrangement links TRBV6-5 to TRBJ2-7, with D possibly being TRBD1 (5 bases). CDR3 length equals 13 residues. The V end lost 5 bases, the J end lost 2 bases, and 10 bases lay between the germline ends. CDR1 is MNHEY and CDR2 is SVGAGI in the germline V gene. Here the CDR3 DNA reads TGTGCCAGCAGTGAAGCCAGGGCCTACGAGCAGTACTTC. Translated, it gives CASSEARAYEQYF.

By share, this clonotype ranks as medium-sized. V usage is TRBV27 and J usage is TRBJ2-1; tentative D call: TRBD2 (5 bases). The V end lost 2 bases, the J end lost 3 bases, and 8 bases lay between the germline ends. The V gene's germline CDR1 is MNHEY and CDR2 SMNVEV (reference sequence). The CDR3 covers 14 residues. In DNA form, the CDR3 reads TGTGCCAGCAGTTTAACGGGGTTCTACAATGAGCAGTTCTTC. Translation gives CASSLTGFYNEQFF.

By frequency in the sample, this clonotype is large. V is TRBV19 and J is TRBJ2-2; D is unresolved. The V gene's germline CDR1 is LNHDA and CDR2 SQIVND (reference sequence). Trimming cost V 5 bases and J 0 bases, with 10 bases left between them. This CDR3 comprises 15 residues. CDR3 loop: CASSALVANTGELFF. CDR3 DNA: TGTGCCAGTAGTGCGTTAGTAGCGAACACCGGGGAGCTGTTTTTT.

This clonotype is deemed medium-sized. The V and J genes are TRBV27 and TRBJ2-2; D is perhaps TRBD1 or TRBD2 (5 bases each). The CDR3 length is 16 residues. Deletions cut 2 bases from V and 5 bases from J, with 15 bases between. Germline V gene data show CDR1 as MNHEY and CDR2 as SMNVEV (reference sequence). DNA for the CDR3: TGTGCCAGCAGTTTAGCTACTGGGACCCGGACCGGGGAGCTGTTTTTT. It translates to CASSLATGTRTGELFF.

This chain uses TRBV11-1 with TRBJ1-2; the D is unclear. Germline-derived CDR1 and CDR2 are SGHAT and FQDESV (reference sequence). The V gene lost 5 bases and the J gene lost 2 bases, with 9 bases spanning the gap. This CDR3 comprises 13 residues. The CDR3 DNA reads as TGTGCCAGCAGCCAAGGGAAAAACTATGGCTACACCTTC. Translated: CASSQGKNYGYTF.